These 9 T cell receptor beta chains were all obtained from the same sample, sequenced in a study of cytomegalovirus exposure and HLA in healthy donors. The PCR made use of 60 Vbeta and 13 Jbeta primers. Libraries were prepared by immunoSEQ multiplex PCR; TCRdb keeps only in-frame clonotypes and omits some of them. This table has about 140,000 clones, 75% to 85% appearing once. The sample was PBMCs. These receptors were obtained from a man between 50 and 59 years old in good health and CMV-seronegative.

The V gene is TRBV5-1, the J gene TRBJ2-1; perhaps TRBD2 as D (6 bases). CDR3 size: 17 residues. CDR1 and CDR2 from the germline V gene are SGHRS and YFSETQ. V lost 2 bases to trimming and J lost 8 bases, with 23 bases between them. The CDR3 DNA follows: TGCGCCAGCAGCTTTATGATTGGGCGGGGAGGAGTCGATGAGCAGTTCTTC. This translates into CASSFMIGRGGVDEQFF.

The chain is built from TRBV15 and TRBJ1-5; 7 bases align to TRBD1. The CDR3 runs to 15 residues. Germline values: CDR1 LNHNV, CDR2 YYDKDF (reference sequence). With V trimmed by 2 bases and J by 2 bases, 3 bases remained unmatched. The CDR3 sequence: CATSRSTGGNQPQHF. The CDR3 DNA follows: TGTGCCACCAGCAGATCTACAGGGGGCAATCAGCCCCAGCATTTT.

V is TRBV9 and J is TRBJ2-2; possible D gene TRBD1, 6 bases. The CDR3 totals 18 residues. With 0 bases removed from V and 0 bases from J, the gap between germline ends came to 15 bases. CDR1 SGDLS and CDR2 YYNGEE come from the germline V gene. The CDR3 nucleotides are TGTGCCAGCAGCGTAGGGGCAGGCAGGGGCGCGAACACCGGGGAGCTGTTTTTT. It is translated as CASSVGAGRGANTGELFF.

The genes are TRBV9 and TRBJ2-1, with D possibly being TRBD1 (6 bases). The V gene lost 0 bases and the J gene lost 1 base, with 11 bases spanning the gap. CDR1 SGDLS and CDR2 YYNGEE come from the germline V gene. The CDR3 extends over 16 amino acids. The CDR3 DNA follows: TGTGCCAGCAGCGTAGAGGGCAGGGGATCCTACAATGAGCAGTTCTTC. It encodes CASSVEGRGSYNEQFF.

The J gene is TRBJ2-7, the V gene TRBV5-1; D is undetermined. This CDR3 is built from 11 residues. V was clipped by 0 bases and J by 5 bases, with 3 bases between them. Germline V CDR1 and CDR2: SGHRS, YFSETQ. The CDR3 loop reads CASSLDNEQYF. CDR3 nucleotides: TGCGCCAGCAGCTTGGATAACGAGCAGTACTTC.

This clone was observed a few times. The chain carries TRBV7-3 and TRBJ2-6; the D gene is possibly TRBD1 (5 bases). V was shortened by 2 bases and J by 2 bases, with 7 bases between the two germline ends. The CDR3 extends over 15 amino acids. Per germline, CDR1 SGHTA and CDR2 FQGTGA. In nucleotides, the CDR3 is TGTGCCAGCAGCTTAGTAGGGGCTGGGGCCAACGTCCTGACTTTC. Its protein product is CASSLVGAGANVLTF. The entire variable domain, with the rest obtained from reference TRBV7-3 and TRBJ2-6, is as follows: GAGVSQTPSNKVTEKGKYVELRCDPISGHTALYWYRQSLGQGPEFLIYFQGTGAADDSGLPNDRFFAVRPEGSVSTLKIQRTERGDSAVYLCASSLVGAGANVLTFGAGSRLTVL.

This sequence joins TRBV25-1 and TRBJ1-3, with D perhaps TRBD1 (6 bases). The V gene lost 3 bases and the J gene lost 2 bases, with 14 bases spanning the gap. The CDR3 has 16 amino acids. Germline values: CDR1 MGHDK, CDR2 SYGVNS. The CDR3 region has the DNA TGTGCCAGCAGTGACCCAGCAGGGGAGCCTGGAAACACCATATATTTT. Residues: CASSDPAGEPGNTIYF.

This clone occurred a few times. The chain joins TRBV11-2 to TRBJ2-7; no reliable D call. Germline V lookup: CDR1 SGHAT, CDR2 FQNNGV. The V gene lost 3 bases and the J gene lost 5 bases, with 17 bases spanning the gap. This CDR3 comprises 15 residues. This CDR3 reads CASSLRHSPENEQYF. The CDR3, as DNA: TGTGCCAGCAGCTTGAGGCATTCCCCGGAGAACGAGCAGTACTTC. Looking up the rest from reference TRBV11-2 and TRBJ2-7 gives the full variable domain: EAGVAQSPRYKIIEKRQSVAFWCNPISGHATLYWYQQILGQGPKLLIQFQNNGVVDDSQLPKDRFSAERLKGVDSTLKIQPAKLEDSAVYLCASSLRHSPENEQYFGPGTRLTVT.

V is TRBV7-8 and J is TRBJ2-4; 7 bases are shared with TRBD2. The V and J ends lost 0 bases and 4 bases, in that order; junction bases with no gene match: 0. Germline lookup yields CDR1 SGHVS and CDR2 FQNEAQ. The CDR3 spans 14 residues. The CDR3 reads CASSLAGGKNIQYF. The CDR3 region has the DNA TGTGCCAGCAGCTTAGCCGGGGGGAAAAACATTCAGTACTTC. Full variable domain (outside the CDR3, taken from reference TRBV7-8 and TRBJ2-4): GAGVSQSPRYKVAKRGQDVALRCDPISGHVSLFWYQQALGQGPEFLTYFQNEAQLDKSGLPSDRFFAERPEGSVSTLKIQRTQQEDSAVYLCASSLAGGKNIQYFGAGTRLSVL.